Below are 28 T cell receptor beta chains sequenced from a single sample in a study of blood T cell repertoires in COVID-19 (TCRdb year 2020). The library was built by means of the immunoSEQ multiplex PCR assay. TCRdb obtained this table from immuneACCESS and retained in-frame rearrangements with V and J assigned. These tables miss some clones; where compared with another copy, unresolved V genes account for less than half of the shortfall, and the remainder is unexplained. The sample data list roughly 230,000 clones, and 82% of these were observed just once. The ten largest make up roughly 3.5% of the sample. The sequenced sample consisted of PBMCs or T cells enriched from blood (not recorded which). These receptors all come from a woman aged 55-69 years who had recovered from COVID-19.

This CDR3 reads CASSPSSGEKNTEAFF. DNA of the CDR3: TGTGCCAGCAGTCCCTCATCGGGGGAAAAAAACACTGAAGCTTTCTTT. This sequence joins TRBV27 and TRBJ1-1, with D possibly being TRBD1 (5 bases). The CDR3 extends over 16 amino acids. CDR1 and CDR2 from the germline V gene are MNHEY and SMNVEV (reference sequence). V was shortened by 5 bases and J by 2 bases, with 18 bases between the two germline ends.

The chain couples TRBV5-5 to TRBJ2-3; TRBD2 aligns across 14 bases. The germline CDR1 and CDR2 sequences are SGHKS and YYEKEE (reference sequence). The CDR3 has 17 residues. V gave up 5 bases and J gave up 0 bases; unmatched junction bases: 5. DNA of the CDR3: TGTGCCAGCAGTACGGGACTAGCGGGAGTTAGCACAGATACGCAGTATTTT. This codes for CASSTGLAGVSTDTQYF.

V and J are TRBV2 and TRBJ1-2; 7 positions match TRBD1. Germline V gene data show CDR1 as SNHLY and CDR2 as FYNNEI. The CDR3 consists of 15 residues. The V segment lost 2 bases and the J segment 4 bases; nucleotides outside the gene matches: 7. CDR3 loop: CASSEWKGAGYGYTF. CDR3 bases: TGTGCCAGCAGTGAATGGAAGGGGGCAGGCTATGGCTACACCTTC.

CDR3 DNA: TGCGCCAGCAGCCAAGTGACAGGGAAGGGACAGCCCCAGCATTTT. Translating gives CASSQVTGKGQPQHF. The J gene is TRBJ1-5, the V gene TRBV5-1; 7 nucleotides agree with TRBD1. Germline V CDR1 and CDR2: SGHRS, YFSETQ. The CDR3 spans 15 residues. V dropped 4 bases and J dropped 7; count of bases not matched to a gene: 11.

The chain links TRBV19 to TRBJ2-2; the match to TRBD1 covers 9 bases. The CDR3 contains 14 residues. CDR1 and CDR2 (germline): LNHDA, SQIVND (reference sequence). V trimming: 4 bases; J trimming: 4 bases; junction bases outside the gene matches: 1. The CDR3 sequence: CASSRGQGTGELFF. The CDR3 DNA sequence: TGTGCCAGTAGTAGGGGACAGGGCACCGGGGAGCTGTTTTTT.

V and J are TRBV5-1 and TRBJ1-1, with TRBD1 identical over 8 bases. This CDR3 contains 15 residues. V was pared by 4 bases and J by 10 bases, with 15 bases of the junction left unmatched. Germline-derived CDR1 and CDR2 are SGHRS and YFSETQ. CDR3 loop: CASSAGQGVALGAFF. In nucleotides, the CDR3 is TGCGCCAGCAGCGCAGGACAGGGAGTAGCCCTTGGAGCTTTCTTT.

The chain combines TRBV11-2 with TRBJ1-1; D is ambiguous. Germline V lookup: CDR1 SGHAT, CDR2 FQNNGV. Trimming shortened V by 5 bases and J by 1 base, and 17 bases separated the two germline ends. CDR3 length equals 16 residues. The chain's CDR3 is CASSPSWVAANTEAFF. The CDR3 nucleotides are TGTGCCAGCAGCCCCAGTTGGGTGGCGGCGAACACTGAAGCTTTCTTT.

The rearrangement links TRBV5-1 to TRBJ2-2; TRBD2 agrees at 13 bases. This CDR3 contains 17 residues. Germline values: CDR1 SGHRS, CDR2 YFSETQ. J gave up 1 base and V 4 bases, and 4 bases lay outside the gene matches. CDR3 amino acids: CASSLRLAGGNTGELFF. The CDR3 region has the DNA TGCGCCAGCAGCCTCCGACTAGCGGGGGGGAACACCGGGGAGCTGTTTTTT.

This clone was counted once. This chain connects TRBV19 to TRBJ2-7; 16 bases line up with TRBD2. The CDR3 runs 17 residues. Germline V gene data show CDR1 as LNHDA and CDR2 as SQIVND (reference sequence). With V trimmed by 4 bases and J by 1 base, 4 bases remained unmatched. The CDR3 sequence is CASSTGTSGGASYEQYF. CDR3 nucleotides: TGTGCCAGTAGTACTGGGACTAGCGGGGGGGCGTCCTACGAGCAGTACTTC.

The rearrangement links TRBV18 to TRBJ2-7, with TRBD1 matching over 9 bases. Germline trimming cut 6 bases from V and 5 bases from J; bases unmatched to any gene: 5. This CDR3 is built from 13 residues. Per germline, CDR1 KGHSH and CDR2 LQKENI. The CDR3, as DNA: TGTGCCAGCTCCCAGGACAGGGGCGACGAGCAGTACTTC. Residues: CASSQDRGDEQYF.

This rearrangement joins TRBV7-2 to TRBJ2-1, with 7 positions matching TRBD1. Germline CDR1 is SGHTA and CDR2 is FQGNSA. V shed 5 bases and J 4 bases; nucleotides not matched to a gene: 8. This CDR3 is 15 amino acids long. CDR3 sequence (DNA): TGTGCCAGCAGCCTTTGGGACAGCCGGTACAATGAGCAGTTCTTC. Its protein is CASSLWDSRYNEQFF.

This chain connects TRBV7-9 to TRBJ2-1; the D gene is possibly TRBD2 (5 bases). Germline CDR1 SEHNR, CDR2 FQNEAQ (reference sequence). CDR3 length: 17 amino acids. The ends were cut back, 5 bases at V and 0 bases at J, with 17 bases in the middle. CDR3 residues: CASSQPGFSASYNEQFF. The DNA for the CDR3 is TGTGCCAGCAGCCAGCCGGGGTTCTCCGCCTCCTACAATGAGCAGTTCTTC.

The CDR3 sequence: CASSLSSGMHNEQFF. CDR3 nucleotides: TGTGCCAGCAGCTTATCTAGCGGGATGCACAATGAGCAGTTCTTC. The chain combines TRBV11-3 with TRBJ2-1; 9 nucleotides line up with TRBD2. V gave up 2 bases and J gave up 5 bases; unmatched junction bases: 4. The CDR3 has 15 residues. Looked up from germline, CDR1 is SGHNT and CDR2 is YENEEA.

The chain joins TRBV2 to TRBJ1-1, with a weak D call TRBD1 (6 bases). The CDR3 contains 14 residues. Germline V CDR1 and CDR2: SNHLY, FYNNEI. V was cut by 8 bases and J by 6 bases, with 19 bases left in between. The CDR3 is CASGGAPRVAEAFF. CDR3 sequence (DNA): TGTGCCAGCGGGGGGGCTCCGCGGGTGGCTGAAGCTTTCTTT.

The rearrangement links TRBV5-1 to TRBJ2-1; no reliable D call. The CDR3 extends over 14 amino acids. Germline lookup yields CDR1 SGHRS and CDR2 YFSETQ. The ends were cut back, 4 bases at V and 8 bases at J, with 16 bases in the middle. DNA for the CDR3: TGCGCCAGCAGCCCCCTGGGCCCCGGCGATGAGCAGTTCTTC. Encoded protein: CASSPLGPGDEQFF.

The rearrangement uses TRBV27 and TRBJ2-3; tentatively, D is TRBD2 (6 bases). V was cut by 4 bases and J by 3 bases, with 8 bases left in between. The CDR3 totals 13 residues. Germline V gene lookup returns CDR1 MNHEY and CDR2 SMNVEV (reference sequence). CDR3 in amino acids: CASSWRGTDTQYF. The CDR3, as DNA: TGTGCCAGCAGTTGGCGGGGTACAGATACGCAGTATTTT.

The rearrangement uses TRBV6-4 and TRBJ2-1, with a weak D call TRBD2 (6 bases). V was clipped by 3 bases and J by 6 bases, with 12 bases between them. Looked up from germline, CDR1 is MRHNA and CDR2 is SNTAGT. The CDR3 totals 14 residues. In DNA, the CDR3 is TGTGCCAGCAGTGAAGAAAGGGACTCCAATGAGCAGTTCTTC. It yields the protein CASSEERDSNEQFF.

The CDR3, as DNA: TGTGCCAGCTTGATGCGGGTCACCGGGGAGCTGTTTTTT. This encodes CASLMRVTGELFF. J is TRBJ2-2 and V is TRBV6-5; D possibly corresponds to TRBD2 (5 bases). The CDR3 has 13 residues. With 8 bases removed from V and 4 bases from J, the gap between germline ends came to 11 bases. CDR1 is MNHEY, CDR2 SVGAGI, per germline.

The rearrangement joins TRBV11-2 to TRBJ1-2, with TRBD1 matching 12 bases. This CDR3 is 17 amino acids long. V lost 1 base to trimming and J lost 8 bases; unmatched junction nucleotides: 11. The germline gives CDR1 SGHAT, CDR2 FQNNGV. The CDR3 sequence is CASSLGPGQGAAHGYTF. DNA for the CDR3: TGTGCCAGCAGCTTAGGCCCGGGACAGGGGGCGGCTCACGGCTACACCTTC.

The chain recombines TRBV19 with TRBJ2-3, with TRBD1 matching over 9 bases. The CDR3 totals 15 residues. Unmatched junction bases numbered 6, after V lost 4 bases and J lost 4 bases. Germline V gene sequence: CDR1 LNHDA, CDR2 SQIVND (reference sequence). The CDR3 region is CASSTRDRVADTQYF. CDR3 nucleotide sequence: TGTGCCAGTAGTACCCGGGACAGGGTCGCAGATACGCAGTATTTT.

This chain connects TRBV5-8 to TRBJ2-5, with a tentative D call TRBD2 (6 bases). With 1 base removed from V and 0 bases from J, the gap between germline ends came to 13 bases. The V gene's germline CDR1 is SGHTS and CDR2 YDEGEE. The CDR3 has 16 residues. The CDR3 loop is CASSLRLRDYQETQYF. The CDR3 DNA reads TGTGCCAGCAGCTTGCGACTCCGGGACTACCAAGAGACCCAGTACTTC.

The V and J genes are TRBV19 and TRBJ2-1; 11 nucleotides align to TRBD2. The CDR3 has 18 residues. With V trimmed by 8 bases and J by 5 bases, 17 bases remained unmatched. Germline V gives CDR1 LNHDA, CDR2 SQIVND (reference sequence). CDR3 sequence (DNA): TGTGCCAGTTCTCAAGAGGGGCTAGCGGGAGGTTTGAACAATGAGCAGTTCTTC. Translating gives CASSQEGLAGGLNNEQFF.

The chain carries TRBV12-3 or TRBV12-4 and TRBJ1-2, with D hard to call. This CDR3 has 13 amino acids. The germline V and J ends were trimmed by 3 bases and 3 bases, with 8 bases remaining between them. The CDR3, as DNA: TGTGCCAGCAGTTTTTCGGAGGACTATGGCTACACCTTC. This translates into CASSFSEDYGYTF.

The rearrangement links TRBV11-2 to TRBJ1-4; tentatively, D is TRBD1 (6 bases). Germline V gene sequence: CDR1 SGHAT, CDR2 FQNNGV. The CDR3 covers 15 residues. Trimming left V 4 bases short and J 7 bases short, with 16 bases between. CDR3: CASSWDGRGTEKLFF. CDR3 nucleotide sequence: TGTGCCAGCAGCTGGGACGGGAGGGGGACTGAAAAACTGTTTTTT.

The chain combines TRBV13 with TRBJ2-1; D perhaps matches TRBD1 (6 bases). Trimming removed 0 bases at V and 4 bases at J, with 19 bases between. This CDR3 region has 18 residues. Per the germline V gene, CDR1 is PRHDT and CDR2 is FYEKMQ (reference sequence). CDR3 DNA sequence: TGTGCCAGCAGCTTAGGGGACAGTCCCTATTCGGGGTACAATGAGCAGTTCTTC. Protein sequence: CASSLGDSPYSGYNEQFF.

V gene TRBV3-1 (or the pseudogene TRBV3-2) combines with J gene TRBJ2-7, with TRBD2 matching 7 bases. This CDR3 spans 14 amino acids. The junction had 2 bases not matched to a gene; V was cut back by 3 bases and J by 0 bases. The germline V gene encodes CDR1 LGHDT and CDR2 YNNKEL (reference sequence). CDR3 in DNA: TGTGCCAGCAGCCAGGGGACTACCTCCTACGAGCAGTACTTC. Translating it yields CASSQGTTSYEQYF.

This sequence joins TRBV7-8 and TRBJ1-2, with 8 bases fitting TRBD1. V was clipped by 5 bases and J by 1 base; unmatched bases: 6. The V gene's germline CDR1 is SGHVS and CDR2 FQNEAQ. The CDR3 covers 15 residues. The CDR3: CASSLRTGLNYGYTF. The CDR3 DNA reads as TGTGCCAGCAGCCTGCGGACAGGGCTTAACTATGGCTACACCTTC.

This clone was seen more than once but under ten times. The V gene is TRBV12-5, the J gene TRBJ1-1; the D is unclear. This CDR3 is 16 amino acids long. The V gene lost 1 base and the J gene lost 2 bases, with 14 bases spanning the gap. Germline V gene lookup returns CDR1 LGHNT and CDR2 FRNRAP. The CDR3 protein is CASGLEPAGLNTEAFF. DNA for the CDR3: TGTGCTAGTGGTTTGGAACCCGCTGGACTTAACACTGAAGCTTTCTTT.